The subject of this entry is one T cell receptor beta chain. Trimming removed 6 bases from V and 3 bases from J, with 15 bases in between. Germline V gene lookup returns CDR1 KGHSH and CDR2 LQKENI. The CDR3 totals 14 residues. The data belong to a study of blood T cell repertoires in COVID-19. Using immunoSEQ multiplex PCR, the repertoire was profiled, and TCRdb retains in-frame clones only, with some absent. The table records 60,000 to 85,000 clones, around 83% of them present only once. This sequence joins TRBV18 and TRBJ2-7; TRBD2 is a possible D gene (6 bases). The TCR originated in a man older than 75 with acute or convalescent COVID-19. The sequenced material came from peripheral blood. CDR3 in DNA: TGTGCCAGCTCCACCTCCTTGGGAGGCTACGAGCAGTACTTC. Residues: CASSTSLGGYEQYF.